This TCR beta chain is from a study of blood T cell repertoires in COVID-19. Study-level information: Samples came from the United States, Italy and Spain, spanning acute and convalescent COVID-19. The analysed material was cDNA or gDNA that came from T cells, B-cell-depleted T cells, or PBMCs.

In the source study's methods: How many nucleated cells were present was estimated from reference gene primer amplification. Clones were sequenced by immunoSEQ multiplex PCR, and TCRdb holds only the in-frame ones, with some missing. The DNA was the basis for D and trimming; V, J and clone size are from that table. The sample has 150,000 to 200,000 clones; over 75% are singletons. Germline CDR1 and CDR2: MNHEY and SMNVEV (reference sequence). This CDR3 is 16 amino acids long. After removal of 6 bases from V and 3 bases from J, the junction contained 13 bases not matched to a gene. V gene TRBV27 combines with J gene TRBJ1-2, with TRBD1 identical over 7 bases. Sequencing was done on a sample of peripheral blood. The clonotype originates from a man between 45 and 60 years old with acute or convalescent COVID-19. The CDR3 coding sequence is TGTGCCAGCAGATCCCGGGCAGGGGGAGGCGACTATGGCTACACCTTC. Translated: CASRSRAGGGDYGYTF.